This T cell receptor (beta chain) was captured in a study of T cells after yellow fever vaccination. This clonotype has ten or more counts. Germline-derived CDR1 and CDR2 are GTSNPN and SVGIG (reference sequence). Trimming at V came to 0 bases and at J to 4 bases, leaving 14 bases not matched to a gene. The CDR3 spans 17 residues. Study conclusions and caveats: Almost no vaccine-responding clonotypes were detectable in day 0 sorted memory subsets. Detected again after the booster were most primary-vaccination clones, at 95% to 97% CD4 and roughly 88% CD8.

TCRdb re-analysed the 5' RACE reads in MiXCR, keeping a single row per CDR3 protein. Found here are about 22,000 distinct CDR3 sequences, 4% to 6% of them singletons; the top ten hold approximately 20%. The rearrangement joins TRBV30 to TRBJ1-1, with 7 bases lining up with TRBD1. This sequence originates from a young man who received the YFV17D yellow fever vaccine. The input for sequencing was PBMCs, either bulk or a sorted T-cell subset (CD4+, CD8+, memory, or dextramer-sorted; not recorded which), taken around 45 days after the first yellow fever vaccination. This CDR3 reads CAWSVQGPLRFVTEAFF. CDR3 coding DNA: TGTGCCTGGAGTGTACAGGGGCCTCTCAGGTTCGTCACTGAAGCTTTCTTT.